In this sample, the clone carrying this T cell receptor beta chain turned up a few times. One entry per CDR3 protein results from TCRdb running MiXCR on the 5' RACE reads. Of about 92,000 distinct CDR3 sequences in the sample, approximately 12% were seen once. The sample comes from a study of spatial heterogeneity in lung cancer. Study information: Compared with alpha-chain sequences, beta-chain sequences were consistently detected in greater numbers.

CDR1 MNHNY and CDR2 SVGAGI come from the germline V gene (reference sequence). The CDR3 contains 17 residues. V trimming: 5 bases; J trimming: 3 bases; junction bases outside the gene matches: 13. Indicated time point: sample taken at primary tumor resection. Unsorted whole RNA samples from tumor, nontumor lung or frozen PBMC were sequenced. The chain carries TRBV6-6 and TRBJ2-7; TRBD1 matches at 10 bases. The sequencing used PBMCs, collected at surgery. The receptor's source is a male donor with early-stage non-small cell lung cancer. CDR3 sequence: CASSPTGTGANFYEQYF. CDR3 DNA: TGTGCCAGCAGTCCCACCGGGACAGGGGCAAATTTCTACGAGCAGTACTTC.